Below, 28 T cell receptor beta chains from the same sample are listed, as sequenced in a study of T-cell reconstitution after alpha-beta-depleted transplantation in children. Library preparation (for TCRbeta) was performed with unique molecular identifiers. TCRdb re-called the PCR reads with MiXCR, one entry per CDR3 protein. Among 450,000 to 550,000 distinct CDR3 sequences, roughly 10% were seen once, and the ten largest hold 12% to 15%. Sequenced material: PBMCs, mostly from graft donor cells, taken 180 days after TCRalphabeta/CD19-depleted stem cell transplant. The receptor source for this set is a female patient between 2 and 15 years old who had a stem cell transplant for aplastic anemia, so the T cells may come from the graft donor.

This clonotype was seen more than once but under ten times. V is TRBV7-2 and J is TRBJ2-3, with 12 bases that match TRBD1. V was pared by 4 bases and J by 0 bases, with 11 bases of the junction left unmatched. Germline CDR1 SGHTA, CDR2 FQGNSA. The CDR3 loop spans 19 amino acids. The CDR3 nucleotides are TGTGCCAGCAGCTCCTTCCCGGGACAGGGGGCGAGGAGCACAGATACGCAGTATTTT. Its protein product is CASSSFPGQGARSTDTQYF.

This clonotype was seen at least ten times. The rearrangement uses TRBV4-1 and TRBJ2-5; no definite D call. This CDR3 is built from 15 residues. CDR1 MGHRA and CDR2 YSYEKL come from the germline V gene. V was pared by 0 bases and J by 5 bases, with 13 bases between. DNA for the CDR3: TGCGCCAGCAGCCAAGAGACGTTTAGGAGTGAGACCCAGTACTTC. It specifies CASSQETFRSETQYF.

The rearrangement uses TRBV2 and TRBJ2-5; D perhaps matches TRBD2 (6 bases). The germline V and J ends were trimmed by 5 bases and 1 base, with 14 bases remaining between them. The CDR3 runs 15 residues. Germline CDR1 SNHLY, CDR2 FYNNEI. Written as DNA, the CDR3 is TGTGCCAGCAGTCACCTTACTAGCAGCCAAGAGACCCAGTACTTC. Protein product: CASSHLTSSQETQYF.

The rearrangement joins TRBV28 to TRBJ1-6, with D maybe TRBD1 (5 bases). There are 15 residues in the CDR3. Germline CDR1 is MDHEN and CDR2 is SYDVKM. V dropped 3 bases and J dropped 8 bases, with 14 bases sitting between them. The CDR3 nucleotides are TGTGCCAGCAGTTTTGGAGACAGCGACTATTCACCCCTCCACTTT. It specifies CASSFGDSDYSPLHF.

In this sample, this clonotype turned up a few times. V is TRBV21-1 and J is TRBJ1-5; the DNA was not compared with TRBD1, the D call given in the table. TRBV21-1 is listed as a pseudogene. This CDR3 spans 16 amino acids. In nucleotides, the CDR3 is TGTGCCAGCAGCAAAGGGGAGAGGGACACGTATCAGCCCCAGCATTTT. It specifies CASSKGERDTYQPQHF.

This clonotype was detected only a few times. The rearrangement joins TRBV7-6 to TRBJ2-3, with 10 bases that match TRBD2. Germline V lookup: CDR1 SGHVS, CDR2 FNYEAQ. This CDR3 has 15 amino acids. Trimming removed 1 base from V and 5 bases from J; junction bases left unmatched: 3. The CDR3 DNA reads TGTGCCAGCAGCTTAGGGCTAGCGGGAGTAGATACGCAGTATTTT. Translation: CASSLGLAGVDTQYF.

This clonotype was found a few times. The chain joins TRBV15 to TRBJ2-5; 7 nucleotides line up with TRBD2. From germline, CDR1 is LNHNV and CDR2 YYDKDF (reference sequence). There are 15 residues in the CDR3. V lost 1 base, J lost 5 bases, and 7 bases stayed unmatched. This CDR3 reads CATSRGGLSSETQYF. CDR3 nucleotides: TGTGCCACCAGCAGAGGGGGACTAAGTTCGGAGACCCAGTACTTC. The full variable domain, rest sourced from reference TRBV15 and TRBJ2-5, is DAMVIQNPRYQVTQFGKPVTLSCSQTLNHNVMYWYQQKSSQAPKLLFHYYDKDFNNEADTPDNFQSRRPNTSFCFLDIRSPGLGDTAMYLCATSRGGLSSETQYFGPGTRLLVL.

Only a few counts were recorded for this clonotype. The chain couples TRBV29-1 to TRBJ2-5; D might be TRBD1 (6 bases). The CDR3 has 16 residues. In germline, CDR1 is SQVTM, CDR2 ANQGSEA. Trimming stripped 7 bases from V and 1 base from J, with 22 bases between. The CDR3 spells CSAPARWDTSQETQYF. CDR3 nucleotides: TGCAGCGCTCCGGCTCGCTGGGACACCTCCCAAGAGACCCAGTACTTC.

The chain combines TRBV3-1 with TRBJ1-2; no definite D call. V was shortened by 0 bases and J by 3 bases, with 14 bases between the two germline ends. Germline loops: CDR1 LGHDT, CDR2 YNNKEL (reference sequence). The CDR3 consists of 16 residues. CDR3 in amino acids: CASSQDLPLGYYGYTF. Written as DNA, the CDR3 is TGTGCCAGCAGCCAAGATCTCCCTTTAGGCTACTATGGCTACACCTTC.

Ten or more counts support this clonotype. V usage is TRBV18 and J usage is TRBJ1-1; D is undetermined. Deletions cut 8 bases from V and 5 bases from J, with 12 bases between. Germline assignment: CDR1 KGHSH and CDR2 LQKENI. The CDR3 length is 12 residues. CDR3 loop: CASSPGRTEAFF. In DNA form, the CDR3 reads TGTGCCAGCAGTCCCGGGAGGACTGAAGCTTTCTTT.

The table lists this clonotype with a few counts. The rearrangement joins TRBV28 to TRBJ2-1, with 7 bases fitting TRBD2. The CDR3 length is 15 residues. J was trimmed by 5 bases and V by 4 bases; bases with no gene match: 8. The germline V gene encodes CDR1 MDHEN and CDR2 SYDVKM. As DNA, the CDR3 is TGTGCCAGCAGTTCGGGACTAAAAAGCCACAATGAGCAGTTCTTC. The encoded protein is CASSSGLKSHNEQFF.

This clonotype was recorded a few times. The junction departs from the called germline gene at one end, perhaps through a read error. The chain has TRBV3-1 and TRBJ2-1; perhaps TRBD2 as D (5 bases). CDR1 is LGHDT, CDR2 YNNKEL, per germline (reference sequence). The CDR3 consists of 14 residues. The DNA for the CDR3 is TGTGCCAGCACCCAAGGGCCTTATGGAGGTGAGCAGTTCTTC. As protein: CASTQGPYGGEQFF.

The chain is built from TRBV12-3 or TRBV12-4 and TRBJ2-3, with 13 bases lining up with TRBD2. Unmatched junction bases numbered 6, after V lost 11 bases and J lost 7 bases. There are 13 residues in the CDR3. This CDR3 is CAYRTSGSYTQYF. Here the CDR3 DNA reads TGTGCCTATCGGACTAGCGGGAGTTATACGCAGTATTTT.

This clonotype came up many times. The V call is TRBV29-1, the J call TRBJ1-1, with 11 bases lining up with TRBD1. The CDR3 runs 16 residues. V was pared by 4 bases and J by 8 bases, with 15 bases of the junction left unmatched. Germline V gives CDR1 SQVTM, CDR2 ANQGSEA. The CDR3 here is CSVGDRTGGSVREAFF. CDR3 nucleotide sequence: TGCAGCGTTGGGGACCGGACAGGGGGCAGTGTAAGGGAAGCTTTCTTT.

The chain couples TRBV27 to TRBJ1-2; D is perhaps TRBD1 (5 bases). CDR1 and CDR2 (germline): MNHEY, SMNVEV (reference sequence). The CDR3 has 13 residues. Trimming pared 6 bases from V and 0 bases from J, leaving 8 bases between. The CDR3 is CASRGTTNYGYTF. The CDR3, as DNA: TGTGCCAGCAGGGGGACCACTAACTATGGCTACACCTTC.

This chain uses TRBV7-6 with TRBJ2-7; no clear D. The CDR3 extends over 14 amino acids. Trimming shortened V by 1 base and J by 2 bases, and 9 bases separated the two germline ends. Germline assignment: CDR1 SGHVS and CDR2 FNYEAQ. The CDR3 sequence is CASSLGFGAYEQYF. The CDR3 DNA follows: TGTGCCAGCAGCTTAGGATTTGGAGCCTACGAGCAGTACTTC.

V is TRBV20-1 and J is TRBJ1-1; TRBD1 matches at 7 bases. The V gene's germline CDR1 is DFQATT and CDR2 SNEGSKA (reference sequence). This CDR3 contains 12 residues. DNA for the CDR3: TGCACCCAAGGGGGCCTAGACACTGAAGCTTTCTTT. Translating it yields CTQGGLDTEAFF.

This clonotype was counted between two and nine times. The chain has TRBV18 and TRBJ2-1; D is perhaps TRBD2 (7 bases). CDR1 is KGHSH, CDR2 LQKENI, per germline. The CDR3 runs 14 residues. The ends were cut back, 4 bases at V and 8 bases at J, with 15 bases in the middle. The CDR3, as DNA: TGTGCCAGCTCACGTAGGGGGGGCGTTGATGAGCAGTTCTTC. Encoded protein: CASSRRGGVDEQFF. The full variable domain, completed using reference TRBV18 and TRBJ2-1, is NAGVMQNPRHLVRRRGQEARLRCSPMKGHSHVYWYRQLPEEGLKFMVYLQKENIIDESGMPKERFSAEFPKEGPSILRIQQVVRGDSAAYFCASSRRGGVDEQFFGPGTRLTVL.

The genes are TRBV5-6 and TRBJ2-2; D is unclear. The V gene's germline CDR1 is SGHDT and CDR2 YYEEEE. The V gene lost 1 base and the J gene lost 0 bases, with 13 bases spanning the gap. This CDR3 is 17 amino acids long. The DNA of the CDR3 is TGTGCCAGCAGCTTGAATTCTAGACTGGCGAACACCGGGGAGCTGTTTTTT. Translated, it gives CASSLNSRLANTGELFF.

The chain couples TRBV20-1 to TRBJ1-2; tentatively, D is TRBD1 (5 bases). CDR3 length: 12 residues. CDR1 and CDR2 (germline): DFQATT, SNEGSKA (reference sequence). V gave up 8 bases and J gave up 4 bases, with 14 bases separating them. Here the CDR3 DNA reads TGCAGTCTCAGAGGGGAAGGCTATGGCTACACCTTC. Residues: CSLRGEGYGYTF.

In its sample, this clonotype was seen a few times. As DNA, the CDR3 is TGTGCCAGCATGTGGGGACATGGAAACACCATATATTTT. Its translation: CASMWGHGNTIYF. V usage is TRBV12-3 or TRBV12-4 and J usage is TRBJ1-3; TRBD1 is a possible D gene (6 bases). V was shortened by 7 bases and J by 3 bases, with 10 bases between the two germline ends. The CDR3 extends over 13 amino acids.

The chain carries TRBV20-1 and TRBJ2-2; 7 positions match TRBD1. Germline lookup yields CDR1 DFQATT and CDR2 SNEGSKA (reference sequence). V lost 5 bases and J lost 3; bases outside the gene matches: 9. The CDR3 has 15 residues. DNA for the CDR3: TGCAGTGCTCGCGGACAGGCCATAGACACCGGGGAGCTGTTTTTT. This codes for CSARGQAIDTGELFF.

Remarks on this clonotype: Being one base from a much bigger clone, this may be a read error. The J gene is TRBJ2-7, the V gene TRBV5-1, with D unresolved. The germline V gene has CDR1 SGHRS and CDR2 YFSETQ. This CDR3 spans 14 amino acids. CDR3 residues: CTSSLVGEGYEQYF. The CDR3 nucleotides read TGCACCAGCAGCTTGGTTGGGGAAGGCTACGAGCAGTACTTC. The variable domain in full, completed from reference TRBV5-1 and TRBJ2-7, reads KAGVTQTPRYLIKTRGQQVTLSCSPISGHRSVSWYQQTPGQGLQFLFEYFSETQRNKGNFPGRFSGRQFSNSRSEMNVSTLELGDSALYLCTSSLVGEGYEQYFGPGTRLTVT.

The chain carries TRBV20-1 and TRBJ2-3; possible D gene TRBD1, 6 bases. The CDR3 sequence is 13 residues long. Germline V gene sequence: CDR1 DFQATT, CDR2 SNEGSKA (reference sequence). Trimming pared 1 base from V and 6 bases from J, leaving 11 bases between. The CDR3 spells CSARGTGLDTQYF. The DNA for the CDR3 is TGCAGTGCTAGAGGTACAGGGCTGGATACGCAGTATTTT.

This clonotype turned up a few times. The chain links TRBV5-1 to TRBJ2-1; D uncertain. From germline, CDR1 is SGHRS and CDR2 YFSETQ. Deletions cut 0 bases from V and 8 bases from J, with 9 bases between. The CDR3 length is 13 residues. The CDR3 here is CASSLVGPDEQFF. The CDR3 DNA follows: TGCGCCAGCAGCTTGGTAGGGCCGGATGAGCAGTTCTTC.

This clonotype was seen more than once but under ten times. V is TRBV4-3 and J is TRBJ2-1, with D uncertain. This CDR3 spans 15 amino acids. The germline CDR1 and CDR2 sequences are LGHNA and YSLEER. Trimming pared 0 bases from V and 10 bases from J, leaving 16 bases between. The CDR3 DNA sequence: TGCGCCAGCAGCCAAGAATCCTCGACCGCTAGGGAGCAGTTCTTC. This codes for CASSQESSTAREQFF.

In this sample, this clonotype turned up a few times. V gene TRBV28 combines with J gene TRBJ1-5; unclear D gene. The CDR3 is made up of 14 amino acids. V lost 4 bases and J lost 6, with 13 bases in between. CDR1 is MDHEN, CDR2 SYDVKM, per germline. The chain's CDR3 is CASSWEFSPQPQHF. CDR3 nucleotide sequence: TGTGCCAGCAGTTGGGAGTTCAGCCCTCAGCCCCAGCATTTT.

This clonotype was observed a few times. The CDR3 bases are TGTGCCAGCAGTTTACGTCCAGTAGCCAAAAACATTCAGTACTTC. Its protein is CASSLRPVAKNIQYF. The chain links TRBV28 to TRBJ2-4; D gene ambiguous. Germline V gene sequence: CDR1 MDHEN, CDR2 SYDVKM. Between the trimmed V and J ends, which lost 2 bases and 0 bases, there was a span of 8 bases. The CDR3 consists of 15 residues.